A single sample gave rise to the 6 T cell receptor beta chains below, sequenced in a study of shared clonotypes between healthy human individuals. Clones were sequenced by immunoSEQ multiplex PCR, and TCRdb holds only the in-frame ones, with some missing. The repertoire holds around 350,000 clones, with roughly 80% as singletons. The source material was memory CD4+ T cells sorted from blood. Subset in this sample: CD45RA-negative fraction. These TCRs come from a man under 40 in good health.

The CDR3 is CASTAGQSSYEQYF. CDR3 DNA sequence: TGCGCCAGTACCGCCGGACAGTCCTCCTACGAGCAGTACTTC. The chain joins TRBV5-1 to TRBJ2-7; possible D gene TRBD1, 6 bases. The CDR3 has 14 residues. In germline, CDR1 is SGHRS, CDR2 YFSETQ. V lost 8 bases to trimming and J lost 0 bases, with 15 bases between them.

DNA for the CDR3: TGTGCCAGCAGTCGGGATGGGTTGGTAGGACAGGGGGCCCCTGGGTCCTACGAGCAGTACTTC. Translated, it gives CASSRDGLVGQGAPGSYEQYF. This chain connects TRBV7-3 to TRBJ2-7; 11 bases match TRBD1. This CDR3 is built from 21 residues. Germline loops: CDR1 SGHTA, CDR2 FQGTGA. Unmatched junction bases numbered 23, after V lost 6 bases and J lost 1 base.

The chain employs TRBV5-1 and TRBJ2-3; the D gene is possibly TRBD2 (5 bases). The CDR3 totals 13 residues. V shed 4 bases and J shed 0 bases, with 6 bases lying between them. Germline CDR1 is SGHRS and CDR2 is YFSETQ. CDR3 DNA sequence: TGCGCCAGCAGCGAGGGAAGCACAGATACGCAGTATTTT. Its translation: CASSEGSTDTQYF.

This chain joins TRBV6-4 and TRBJ1-1; D gene ambiguous. This CDR3 is built from 14 residues. Germline V lookup: CDR1 MRHNA, CDR2 SNTAGT. V was trimmed by 6 bases and J by 7 bases, leaving 18 bases between them. Here the CDR3 reads CASSRSQRSGEAFF. The CDR3 DNA reads TGTGCCAGCAGCAGAAGTCAGCGTTCGGGTGAAGCTTTCTTT.

The CDR3 DNA reads TGTGCCAGCAGCCCGCACGCTAACCAGCCCCAGCATTTT. This translates into CASSPHANQPQHF. The chain recombines TRBV7-8 with TRBJ1-5; D is unresolved. This CDR3 has 13 residues. V was cut by 5 bases and J by 7 bases, with 12 bases left in between. The germline V gene encodes CDR1 SGHVS and CDR2 FQNEAQ.

The chain carries TRBV5-1 and TRBJ1-1, with TRBD1 matching 9 bases. Germline trimming cut 3 bases from V and 3 bases from J; bases unmatched to any gene: 9. This CDR3 spans 16 amino acids. Germline V lookup: CDR1 SGHRS, CDR2 YFSETQ. The CDR3 sequence is CASSWGQGVLDTEAFF. In nucleotides, the CDR3 is TGCGCCAGCAGCTGGGGACAGGGAGTGTTGGACACTGAAGCTTTCTTT. Using reference TRBV5-1 and TRBJ1-1 for the parts outside the CDR3, the full variable domain is KAGVTQTPRYLIKTRGQQVTLSCSPISGHRSVSWYQQTPGQGLQFLFEYFSETQRNKGNFPGRFSGRQFSNSRSEMNVSTLELGDSALYLCASSWGQGVLDTEAFFGQGTRLTVV.